Listed here are 7 T cell receptor beta chains from one sample, sequenced in a study of CD8 T cells in ankylosing spondylitis. General observations from the study: Eight highly homologous variants formed a TCR beta motif that appeared characteristic of ankylosing spondylitis blood.

A single record per CDR3 protein comes from TCRdb applying MiXCR to the 5' RACE reads. Of some 240,000 distinct CDR3 sequences in the sample, 7.3% were seen once. For these TCRs, the target antigens are not known. Specimen: blood, either unsorted or a sorted T cell fraction (not recorded which). Every receptor here comes from a male donor with ankylosing spondylitis.

This clonotype appeared many times. The CDR3 DNA reads TGTGCCAGCAGCCAAGTGTTAGGGACAGGGGGTTCCGAGCAGTACTTC. Protein sequence: CASSQVLGTGGSEQYF. This chain connects TRBV4-2 to TRBJ2-7, with 11 bases that match TRBD1. Germline trimming cut 1 base from V and 6 bases from J; bases unmatched to any gene: 8. The CDR3 has 16 residues. Germline assignment: CDR1 LGHNA and CDR2 YNFKEQ.

This clonotype was observed many times. The junction departs from germline at one end; a sequencing error may be responsible. This sequence joins TRBV6-2 or TRBV6-3 and TRBJ2-7; D remains ambiguous. Germline assignment: CDR1 MNHEY and CDR2 SVGEGT. CDR3 length: 12 amino acids. The DNA of the CDR3 is TGTGCCAGCAGCTATGGACGGAGCTTGAGGAACTTC. It encodes CASSYGRSLRNF.

This clonotype was counted ten times or more. CDR3 protein: CASSFPGVSTDTQYF. Here the CDR3 DNA reads TGTGCCAGCAGCTTTCCGGGGGTGAGCACAGATACGCAGTATTTT. The chain is built from TRBV7-9 and TRBJ2-3, with a weak D call TRBD2 (6 bases). Trimming took 3 bases from V and 0 from J, leaving 10 bases between them. Germline V CDR1 and CDR2: SEHNR, FQNEAQ (reference sequence). This CDR3 is 15 amino acids long. The whole variable domain, filled in from reference TRBV7-9 and TRBJ2-3, reads DTGVSQNPRHKITKRGQNVTFRCDPISEHNRLYWYRQTLGQGPEFLTYFQNEAQLEKSRLLSDRFSAERPKGSFSTLEIQRTEQGDSAMYLCASSFPGVSTDTQYFGPGTRLTVL.

In this sample, this clonotype turned up once. This chain links TRBV15 with TRBJ2-7; weak D call: TRBD2 (6 bases). The CDR3 spans 13 residues. V was shortened by 5 bases and J by 0 bases, with 8 bases between the two germline ends. Germline lookup yields CDR1 LNHNV and CDR2 YYDKDF (reference sequence). CDR3 nucleotide sequence: TGTGCCACCAGCGGGGGGTACTCCTACGAGCAGTACTTC. Its translation: CATSGGYSYEQYF.

This chain links TRBV20-1 with TRBJ1-2, with TRBD1 as a possible D gene (5 bases). The ends were cut back, 0 bases at V and 3 bases at J, with 14 bases in the middle. The germline V gene encodes CDR1 DFQATT and CDR2 SNEGSKA (reference sequence). There are 15 residues in the CDR3. CDR3 nucleotide sequence: TGCAGTGCTAGAGATGGCGGGGACCGGCACTATGGCTACACCTTC. Protein: CSARDGGDRHYGYTF.

The chain joins TRBV7-6 to TRBJ2-7, with TRBD1 matching over 11 bases. After removal of 2 bases from V and 0 bases from J, the junction contained 3 bases not matched to a gene. CDR1 SGHVS and CDR2 FNYEAQ come from the germline V gene. This CDR3 is 16 amino acids long. CDR3 DNA sequence: TGTGCCAGCAGCTTACTCGGACAGGGGGCCTCCTACGAGCAGTACTTC. Protein product: CASSLLGQGASYEQYF.

The genes are TRBV15 and TRBJ2-3; 9 nucleotides align to TRBD2. This CDR3 is built from 17 residues. Trimming at V came to 3 bases and at J to 0 bases, leaving 7 bases not matched to a gene. Looked up from germline, CDR1 is LNHNV and CDR2 is YYDKDF (reference sequence). The CDR3 region has the DNA TGTGCCACCAGCAGGGACCTGACTAGCGGCAGCACAGATACGCAGTATTTT. Amino acid sequence: CATSRDLTSGSTDTQYF.